Sequencing of this TCR beta chain was carried out in a study of control samples from healthy donors and cancer patients. Profiling relied on immunoSEQ multiplex PCR, and the TCRdb table lists in-frame clones only, not all of them. The sample lists 70,000 to 75,000 clones, about 94% occurring once. This TCR derives from a woman aged 25 to 39 in good health. What was sequenced was blood.

The CDR3 bases are TGCGCCAGCAGCTTGGAAGGGGGCATGGAGACCCAGTACTTC. Its translation: CASSLEGGMETQYF. V usage is TRBV5-1 and J usage is TRBJ2-5, with 7 bases lining up with TRBD1. The CDR3 covers 14 residues. In germline, CDR1 is SGHRS, CDR2 YFSETQ. V lost 0 bases to trimming and J lost 5 bases; unmatched junction nucleotides: 4.